This T cell receptor beta chain stems from a study of vaccination and CD4 T cells after COVID-19. Study summary: Overlapping SARS-CoV-2, HCoV-NL63, HCoV-OC43 and HCoV-229E spike peptides stimulated the cells. Controls used CEFX viral epitopes (positive), HIV-1 Nef peptides (negative), or no peptide.

As concerns this clonotype: Its antigen is not known.

Sequenced with the Oncomine TCR Beta short-read assay was DNA taken from cultured CD4+ T cells. Extraction of genomic DNA was performed on cultured CD4+ T cells. One entry per CDR3 protein, called by TCRdb with MiXCR from the PCR reads. There are over 9,500 distinct CDR3 sequences in the sample; 35% occur only once, and roughly 8% lies in the top ten. Treatment described: roughly 10-day PBMC culture with coronavirus spike peptide pools or control peptides (ViraFEST assay). Pre-COVID-19 pandemic sampling (2011-2018) yielded the unexposed donor's CD4+ T cells. Medium was half-exchanged with fresh IL-2 medium on days 3 and 7. Negative selection enriched CD4+ T cells from cultures at about ten days. Source material: CD4+ T cells from blood, cultured in vitro. The receptor comes from a human donor in good health.

In DNA, the CDR3 is TGTGCCAGCAGCTTAGCGGTGGGCCGGGAGCTGTTTTTT. Translation: CASSLAVGRELFF. V is TRBV7-2 and J is TRBJ2-2; D ambiguous. V was pared by 0 bases and J by 9 bases, with 8 bases between. The germline V gene has CDR1 SGHTA and CDR2 FQGNSA. This CDR3 is built from 13 residues.